The sample holds one count of the clone carrying this T cell receptor (beta chain). The data derive from a study of blood T cell repertoires in COVID-19. Whole-study context: T cells, B-cell-depleted T cells, or PBMCs supplied cDNA or gDNA.

The CDR3 consists of 14 residues. CDR1 and CDR2 (germline): SEHNR, FQNEAQ (reference sequence). Trimming pared 3 bases from V and 5 bases from J, leaving 13 bases between. Profiling relied on immunoSEQ multiplex PCR, and the TCRdb table lists in-frame clones only, not all of them. The table lists 230,000 or so clones, about 90% of them singletons. The TCR comes from a man in his forties with active or convalescent COVID-19. The chain joins TRBV7-9 to TRBJ2-5, with D possibly TRBD2 on 5 matching bases. The sequenced material came from peripheral blood. The CDR3 region is CASSFERVVETQYF. The CDR3 DNA reads as TGTGCCAGCAGCTTCGAGAGGGTAGTGGAGACCCAGTACTTC.